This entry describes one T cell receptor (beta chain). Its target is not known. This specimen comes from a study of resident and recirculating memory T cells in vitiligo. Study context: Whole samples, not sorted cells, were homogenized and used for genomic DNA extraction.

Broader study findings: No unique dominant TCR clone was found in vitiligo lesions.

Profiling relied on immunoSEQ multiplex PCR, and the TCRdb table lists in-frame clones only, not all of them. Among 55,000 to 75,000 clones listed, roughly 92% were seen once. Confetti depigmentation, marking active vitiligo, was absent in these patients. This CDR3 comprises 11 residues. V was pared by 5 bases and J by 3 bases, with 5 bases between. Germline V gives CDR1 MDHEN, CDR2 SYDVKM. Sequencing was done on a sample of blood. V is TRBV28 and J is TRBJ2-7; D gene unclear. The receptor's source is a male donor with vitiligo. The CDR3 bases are TGTGCCAGCAGTATACACTACGAGCAGTACTTC. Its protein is CASSIHYEQYF.